This T cell receptor (beta chain) was sequenced for a study of cytotoxic CD8 clonotypes in ibrutinib-treated CLL. Only a few counts were recorded for this clone. Germline CDR1 MNHEY, CDR2 SMNVEV (reference sequence). Losses at the gene ends were 8 bases for V and 3 bases for J; bases not matched to a gene: 16. The CDR3 loop spans 16 amino acids. Libraries were prepared by immunoSEQ multiplex PCR; TCRdb keeps only in-frame clonotypes and omits some of them. In the table there are under 300,000 clones, 65% to 85% of which are singletons. Sequencing used PBMCs, obtained at disease progression, from a patient treated with ibrutinib. The sequence derives from a human donor with chronic lymphocytic leukemia. The chain joins TRBV27 to TRBJ2-7; 7 nucleotides align to TRBD2. Written as DNA, the CDR3 is TGTGCCAGCGCCAGGATCCGATGGGGGGGGGACTACGAGCAGTACTTC. Residues: CASARIRWGGDYEQYF.